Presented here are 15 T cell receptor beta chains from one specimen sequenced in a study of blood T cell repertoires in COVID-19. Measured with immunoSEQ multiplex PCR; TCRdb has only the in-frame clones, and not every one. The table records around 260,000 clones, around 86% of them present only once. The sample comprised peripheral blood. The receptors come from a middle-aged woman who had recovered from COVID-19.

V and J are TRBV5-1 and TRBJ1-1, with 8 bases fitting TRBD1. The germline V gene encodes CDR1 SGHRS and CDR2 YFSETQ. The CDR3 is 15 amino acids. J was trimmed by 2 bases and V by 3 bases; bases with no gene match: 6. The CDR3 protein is CASSSRQGTNTEAFF. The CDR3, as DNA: TGCGCCAGCAGCTCCCGACAGGGGACTAACACTGAAGCTTTCTTT.

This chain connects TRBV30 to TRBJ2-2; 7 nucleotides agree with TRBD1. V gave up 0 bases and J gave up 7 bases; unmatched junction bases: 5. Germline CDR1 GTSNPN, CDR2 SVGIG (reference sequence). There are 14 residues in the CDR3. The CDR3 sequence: CAWSVKGAHGELFF. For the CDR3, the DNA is TGTGCCTGGAGTGTTAAGGGGGCCCACGGGGAGCTGTTTTTT.

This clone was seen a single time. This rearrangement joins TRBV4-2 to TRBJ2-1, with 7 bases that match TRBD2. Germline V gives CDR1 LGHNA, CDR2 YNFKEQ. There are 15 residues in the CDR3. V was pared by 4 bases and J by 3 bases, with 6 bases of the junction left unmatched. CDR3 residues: CASSPRERDYNEQFF. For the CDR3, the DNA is TGTGCCAGCAGCCCCCGGGAGCGGGACTACAATGAGCAGTTCTTC.

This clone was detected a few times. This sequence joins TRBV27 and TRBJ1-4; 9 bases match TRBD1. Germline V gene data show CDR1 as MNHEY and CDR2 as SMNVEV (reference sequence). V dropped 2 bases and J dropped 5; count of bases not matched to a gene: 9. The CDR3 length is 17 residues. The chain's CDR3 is CASSLTGTGTRNEKLFF. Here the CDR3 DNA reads TGTGCCAGCAGTTTAACCGGGACAGGGACCCGAAATGAAAAACTGTTTTTT.

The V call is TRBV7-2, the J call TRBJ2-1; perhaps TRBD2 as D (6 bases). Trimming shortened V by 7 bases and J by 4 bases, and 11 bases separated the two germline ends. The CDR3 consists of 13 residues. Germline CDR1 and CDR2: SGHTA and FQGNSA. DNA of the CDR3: TGTGCCAGCAAGTGGGACTCGTACAATGAGCAGTTCTTC. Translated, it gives CASKWDSYNEQFF.

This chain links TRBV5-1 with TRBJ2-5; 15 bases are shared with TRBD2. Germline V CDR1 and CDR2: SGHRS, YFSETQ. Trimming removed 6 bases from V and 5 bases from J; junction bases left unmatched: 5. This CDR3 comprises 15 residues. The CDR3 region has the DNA TGCGCCAGCACCGGACTAGCGGGGGGGCAGGAGACCCAGTACTTC. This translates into CASTGLAGGQETQYF.

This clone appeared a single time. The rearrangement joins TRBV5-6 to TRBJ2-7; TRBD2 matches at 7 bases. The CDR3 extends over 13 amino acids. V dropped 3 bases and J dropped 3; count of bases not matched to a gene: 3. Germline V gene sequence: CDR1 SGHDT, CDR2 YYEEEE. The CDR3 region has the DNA TGTGCCAGCAGCTCCGCTAGCGGCTACGAGCAGTACTTC. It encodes CASSSASGYEQYF.

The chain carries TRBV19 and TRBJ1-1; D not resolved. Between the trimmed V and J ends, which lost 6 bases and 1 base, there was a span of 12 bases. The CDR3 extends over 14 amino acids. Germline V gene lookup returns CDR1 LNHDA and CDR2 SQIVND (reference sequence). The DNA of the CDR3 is TGTGCCAGTAGCCGCGAGGGAGAGAACACTGAAGCTTTCTTT. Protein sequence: CASSREGENTEAFF.

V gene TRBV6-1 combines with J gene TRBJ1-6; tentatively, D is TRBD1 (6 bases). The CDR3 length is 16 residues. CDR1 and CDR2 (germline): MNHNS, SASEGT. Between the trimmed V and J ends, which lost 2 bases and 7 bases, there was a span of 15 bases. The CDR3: CASSELTGHGNSPLHF. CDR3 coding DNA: TGTGCCAGCAGTGAACTAACGGGACATGGAAATTCACCCCTCCACTTT.

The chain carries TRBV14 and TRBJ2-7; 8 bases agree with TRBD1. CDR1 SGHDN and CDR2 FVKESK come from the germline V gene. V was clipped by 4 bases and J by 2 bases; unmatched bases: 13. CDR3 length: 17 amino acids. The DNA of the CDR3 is TGTGCCAGCAGCCCACTTAGGGGACAGGTATTTACCTACGAGCAGTACTTC. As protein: CASSPLRGQVFTYEQYF.

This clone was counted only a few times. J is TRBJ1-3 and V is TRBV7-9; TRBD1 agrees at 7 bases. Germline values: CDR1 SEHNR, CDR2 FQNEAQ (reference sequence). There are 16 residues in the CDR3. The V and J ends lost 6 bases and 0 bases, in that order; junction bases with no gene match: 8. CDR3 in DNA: TGTGCCAGCAGATCACAGGGGTCCCGCTCTGGAAACACCATATATTTT. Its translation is CASRSQGSRSGNTIYF.

This CDR3 is CASSFGTGAGEQYF. Written as DNA, the CDR3 is TGTGCCAGTAGTTTCGGGACAGGGGCCGGCGAGCAGTACTTC. The genes are TRBV19 and TRBJ2-7, with 10 bases aligning to TRBD1. The CDR3 length is 14 residues. Germline V gene sequence: CDR1 LNHDA, CDR2 SQIVND (reference sequence). The V and J ends lost 5 bases and 6 bases, in that order; junction bases with no gene match: 7. Full variable domain (outside the CDR3, taken from reference TRBV19 and TRBJ2-7): DGGITQSPKYLFRKEGQNVTLSCEQNLNHDAMYWYRQDPGQGLRLIYYSQIVNDFQKGDIAEGYSVSREKKESFPLTVTSAQKNPTAFYLCASSFGTGAGEQYFGPGTRLTVT.

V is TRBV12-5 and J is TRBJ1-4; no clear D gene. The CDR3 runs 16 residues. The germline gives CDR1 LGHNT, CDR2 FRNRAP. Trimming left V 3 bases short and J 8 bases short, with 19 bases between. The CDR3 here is CASGLVEVLPREKLFF. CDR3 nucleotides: TGTGCTAGTGGTTTAGTAGAGGTTCTTCCCCGGGAAAAACTGTTTTTT.

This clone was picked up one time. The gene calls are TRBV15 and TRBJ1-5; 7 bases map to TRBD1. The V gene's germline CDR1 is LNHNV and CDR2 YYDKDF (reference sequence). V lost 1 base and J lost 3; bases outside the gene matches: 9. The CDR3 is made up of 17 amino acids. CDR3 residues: CATSRVRGQGPNQPQHF. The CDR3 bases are TGTGCCACCAGCAGAGTTAGGGGGCAGGGACCCAATCAGCCCCAGCATTTT.

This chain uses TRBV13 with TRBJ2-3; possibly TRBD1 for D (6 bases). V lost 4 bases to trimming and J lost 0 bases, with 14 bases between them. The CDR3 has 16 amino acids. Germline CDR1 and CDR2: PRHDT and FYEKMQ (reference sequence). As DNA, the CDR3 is TGTGCCAGCAGCTCCTACAGGGTGCGGAGCACAGATACGCAGTATTTT. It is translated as CASSSYRVRSTDTQYF.